The clone carrying this T cell receptor beta chain was seen a single time. The record originates from a study of blood T cell repertoires in COVID-19. About the study: The origin of the acute and convalescent COVID-19 samples was the United States, Italy and Spain. The cDNA or gDNA used as material had been derived from T cells, B-cell-depleted T cells, or PBMCs.

Germline CDR1 SEHNR, CDR2 FQNEAQ (reference sequence). Trimming removed 4 bases from V and 8 bases from J, with 11 bases in between. This CDR3 region has 12 residues. Clones were read by immunoSEQ multiplex PCR, and TCRdb kept only the in-frame ones, dropping some. The sample contains under 40,000 clones, over 85% of which appear only once. Material for sequencing was peripheral blood. The genes are TRBV7-9 and TRBJ1-1; D is unresolved. This sequence originates from a human donor with active COVID-19. The donor label of this sample is uncertain. The CDR3 protein is CASSWSGREAFF. The CDR3 DNA reads as TGTGCCAGCAGCTGGTCAGGCAGGGAAGCTTTCTTT. The variable domain in full, with the rest retrieved from reference TRBV7-9 and TRBJ1-1, is DTGVSQNPRHKITKRGQNVTFRCDPISEHNRLYWYRQTLGQGPEFLTYFQNEAQLEKSRLLSDRFSAERPKGSFSTLEIQRTEQGDSAMYLCASSWSGREAFFGQGTRLTVV.